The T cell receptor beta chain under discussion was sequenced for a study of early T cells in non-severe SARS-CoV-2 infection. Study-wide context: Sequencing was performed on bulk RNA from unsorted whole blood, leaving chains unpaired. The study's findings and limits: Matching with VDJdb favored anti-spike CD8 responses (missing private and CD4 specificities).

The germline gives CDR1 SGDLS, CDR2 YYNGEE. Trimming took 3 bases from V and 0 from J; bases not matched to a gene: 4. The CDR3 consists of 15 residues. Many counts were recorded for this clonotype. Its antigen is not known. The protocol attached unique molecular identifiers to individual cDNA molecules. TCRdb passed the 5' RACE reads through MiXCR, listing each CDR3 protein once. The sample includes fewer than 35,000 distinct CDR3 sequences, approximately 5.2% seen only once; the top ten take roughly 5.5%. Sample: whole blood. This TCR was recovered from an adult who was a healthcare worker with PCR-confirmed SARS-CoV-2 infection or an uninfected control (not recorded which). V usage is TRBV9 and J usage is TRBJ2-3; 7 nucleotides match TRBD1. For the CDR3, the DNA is TGTGCCAGCAGCGGGGGACAGACGAGCACAGATACGCAGTATTTT. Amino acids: CASSGGQTSTDTQYF.